This TCR beta chain was captured in a study of T cell repertoires in cytomegalovirus infection. Study details: Both a matching HLA type and CMV infection were indicated by public TCR beta signatures.

TCRdb passed the reads through MiXCR, listing each CDR3 protein once. The sample holds more than 150,000 distinct CDR3 sequences; roughly 30% are singletons and the top ten take roughly 32%. With regard to this clonotype: Antigen specificity is unknown.

Whole-study findings and limits: HLA-C-restricted CMV clonotypes gave the most frequent clonotype in two of eight donors. Totalled public TCR beta family frequency picked out people who carried CMV plus the relevant HLA.

The CDR3 has 13 residues. Looked up from germline, CDR1 is LNHDA and CDR2 is SQIVND (reference sequence). V lost 3 bases and J lost 7, with 12 bases in between. The chain uses TRBV19 and TRBJ1-1; possible D gene TRBD1, 5 bases. This TCR came from a human donor in good health (CMV status not recorded). Some clones in this sample may be carry-over from other donors' samples. The sample was PBMCs. The CDR3 sequence is CASSIARESEAFF. The DNA for the CDR3 is TGTGCCAGTAGTATCGCCAGGGAGAGTGAAGCTTTCTTT. Using reference TRBV19 and TRBJ1-1 for the parts outside the CDR3, the full variable domain is DGGITQSPKYLFRKEGQNVTLSCEQNLNHDAMYWYRQDPGQGLRLIYYSQIVNDFQKGDIAEGYSVSREKKESFPLTVTSAQKNPTAFYLCASSIARESEAFFGQGTRLTVV.